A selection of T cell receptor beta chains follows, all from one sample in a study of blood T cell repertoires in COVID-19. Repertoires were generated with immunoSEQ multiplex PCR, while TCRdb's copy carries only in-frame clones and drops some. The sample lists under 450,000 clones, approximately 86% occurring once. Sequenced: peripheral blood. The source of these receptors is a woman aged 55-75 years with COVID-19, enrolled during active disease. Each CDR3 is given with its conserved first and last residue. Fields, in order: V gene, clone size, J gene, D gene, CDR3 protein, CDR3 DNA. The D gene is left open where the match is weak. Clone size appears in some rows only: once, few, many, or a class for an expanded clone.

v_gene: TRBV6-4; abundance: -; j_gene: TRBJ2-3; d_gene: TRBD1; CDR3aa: CASSDSDRGKADTQYF; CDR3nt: TGTGCCAGCAGTGACTCGGACAGGGGGAAGGCAGATACGCAGTATTTT
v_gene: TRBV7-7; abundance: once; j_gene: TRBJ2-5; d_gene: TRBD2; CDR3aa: CASSLGLAGGKETQYF; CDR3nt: TGTGCCAGCAGCTTGGGACTAGCGGGGGGAAAAGAGACCCAGTACTTC
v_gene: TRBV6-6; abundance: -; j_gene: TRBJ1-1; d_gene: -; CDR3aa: CASKKVAFTEAFF; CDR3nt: TGTGCCAGCAAGAAAGTGGCTTTCACTGAAGCTTTCTTT
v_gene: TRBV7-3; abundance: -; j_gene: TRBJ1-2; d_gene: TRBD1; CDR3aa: CASSPDRGYGYTF; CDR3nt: TGTGCCAGCAGCCCGGACAGGGGCTATGGCTACACCTTC
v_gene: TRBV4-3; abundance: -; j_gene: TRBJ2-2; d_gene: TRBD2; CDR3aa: CASSRATSGGASGELFF; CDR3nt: TGCGCCAGCAGCCGGGCAACTAGCGGGGGGGCCTCCGGGGAGCTGTTTTTT
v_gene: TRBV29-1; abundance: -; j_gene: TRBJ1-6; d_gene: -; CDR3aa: CSVRTVPGLNSPLHF; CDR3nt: TGCAGCGTAAGGACAGTCCCGGGGCTCAATTCACCCCTCCACTTT
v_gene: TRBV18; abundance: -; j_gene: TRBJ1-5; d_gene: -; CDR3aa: CASSPFHQSGNQPQHF; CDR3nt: TGTGCCAGCTCACCATTTCACCAGTCGGGGAATCAGCCCCAGCATTTT
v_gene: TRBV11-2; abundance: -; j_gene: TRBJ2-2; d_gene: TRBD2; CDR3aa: CASSFGTSGEGTGELFF; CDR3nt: TGTGCCAGCAGCTTCGGGACTAGCGGGGAGGGCACCGGGGAGCTGTTTTTT
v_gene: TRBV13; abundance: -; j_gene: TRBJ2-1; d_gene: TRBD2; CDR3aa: CASTALAGGPGNEQFF; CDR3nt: TGTGCCAGCACCGCACTAGCGGGGGGGCCTGGAAATGAGCAGTTCTTC
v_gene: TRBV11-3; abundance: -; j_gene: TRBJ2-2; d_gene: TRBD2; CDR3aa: CASSPLGLASTGELFF; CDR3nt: TGTGCCAGCAGCCCTTTAGGACTAGCCAGTACCGGGGAGCTGTTTTTT
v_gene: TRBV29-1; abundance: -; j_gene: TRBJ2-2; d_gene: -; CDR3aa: CSVEKQYNTGELFF; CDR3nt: TGCAGCGTTGAAAAACAATATAACACCGGGGAGCTGTTTTTT
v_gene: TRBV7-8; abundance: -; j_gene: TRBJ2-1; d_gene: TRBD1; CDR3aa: CASSSHRGSIKSSYNEQFF; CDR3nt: TGTGCCAGCAGCTCGCACAGGGGAAGTATAAAGAGCTCCTACAATGAGCAGTTCTTC
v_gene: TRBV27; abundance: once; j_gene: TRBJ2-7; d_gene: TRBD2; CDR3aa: CASSFAGGAGMATVTYEQYF; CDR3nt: TGTGCCAGCAGTTTTGCGGGGGGCGCAGGAATGGCGACCGTCACCTACGAGCAGTACTTC
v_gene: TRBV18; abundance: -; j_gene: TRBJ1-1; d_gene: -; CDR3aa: CASSQTWQGRNTEAFF; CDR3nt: TGTGCCAGCTCACAAACCTGGCAGGGGAGAAACACTGAAGCTTTCTTT
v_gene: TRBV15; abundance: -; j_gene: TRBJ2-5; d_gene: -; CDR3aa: CATSLQGRETQYF; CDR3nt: TGTGCCACCAGTTTACAGGGAAGGGAGACCCAGTACTTC
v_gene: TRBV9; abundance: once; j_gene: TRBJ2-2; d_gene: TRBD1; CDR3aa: CATGQGGTGELFF; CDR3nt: TGTGCCACGGGACAGGGGGGGACCGGGGAGTTGTTTTTT
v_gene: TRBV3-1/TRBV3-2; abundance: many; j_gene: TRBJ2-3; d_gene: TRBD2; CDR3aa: CASSIGTGGDTQYF; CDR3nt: TGTGCCAGCAGCATAGGGACGGGGGGAGATACGCAGTATTTT
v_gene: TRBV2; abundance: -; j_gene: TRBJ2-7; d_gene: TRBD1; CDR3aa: CASSELGTGSYEQYF; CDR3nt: TGTGCCAGCAGTGAACTTGGGACAGGCTCCTACGAGCAGTACTTC
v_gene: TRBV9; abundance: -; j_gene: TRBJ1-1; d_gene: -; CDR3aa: CASSVAVNTEAFF; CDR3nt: TGTGCCAGCAGCGTAGCAGTCAACACTGAAGCTTTCTTT
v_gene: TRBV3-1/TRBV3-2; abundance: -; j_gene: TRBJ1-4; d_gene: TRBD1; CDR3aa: CASLSQGADEKLFF; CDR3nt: TGTGCCTCCCTTTCGCAGGGGGCGGATGAAAAACTGTTTTTT
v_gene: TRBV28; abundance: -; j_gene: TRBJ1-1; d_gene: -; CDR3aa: CASSPQGNTEAFF; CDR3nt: TGTGCCAGCAGTCCTCAGGGAAACACTGAAGCTTTCTTT
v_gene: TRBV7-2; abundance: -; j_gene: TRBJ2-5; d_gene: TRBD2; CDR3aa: CASGFSGGVPETQYF; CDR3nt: TGTGCCAGCGGTTTTAGCGGGGGGGTCCCTGAGACCCAGTACTTC
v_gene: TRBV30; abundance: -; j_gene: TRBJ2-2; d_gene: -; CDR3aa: CAWSVTGFTGELFF; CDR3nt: TGTGCCTGGAGTGTAACAGGGTTCACCGGGGAGCTGTTTTTT
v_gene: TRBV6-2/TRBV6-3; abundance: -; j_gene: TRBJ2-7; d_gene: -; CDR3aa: CASCPPGIHEQYF; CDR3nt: TGTGCCAGCTGCCCCCCGGGGATCCACGAGCAGTACTTC
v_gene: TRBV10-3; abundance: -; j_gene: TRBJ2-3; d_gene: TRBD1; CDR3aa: CAISEVTGASTDTQYF; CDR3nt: TGTGCCATCAGTGAGGTGACAGGGGCTAGCACAGATACGCAGTATTTT
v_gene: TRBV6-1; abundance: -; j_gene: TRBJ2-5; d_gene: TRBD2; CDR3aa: CASSEVQRGGETQYF; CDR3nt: TGTGCCAGCAGTGAAGTTCAGCGGGGTGGAGAGACCCAGTACTTC
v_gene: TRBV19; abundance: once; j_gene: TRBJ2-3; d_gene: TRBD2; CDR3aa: CASSIQRGLAGGGTDTQYF; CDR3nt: TGTGCCAGTAGTATACAGAGGGGACTAGCGGGGGGAGGGACAGATACGCAGTATTTT